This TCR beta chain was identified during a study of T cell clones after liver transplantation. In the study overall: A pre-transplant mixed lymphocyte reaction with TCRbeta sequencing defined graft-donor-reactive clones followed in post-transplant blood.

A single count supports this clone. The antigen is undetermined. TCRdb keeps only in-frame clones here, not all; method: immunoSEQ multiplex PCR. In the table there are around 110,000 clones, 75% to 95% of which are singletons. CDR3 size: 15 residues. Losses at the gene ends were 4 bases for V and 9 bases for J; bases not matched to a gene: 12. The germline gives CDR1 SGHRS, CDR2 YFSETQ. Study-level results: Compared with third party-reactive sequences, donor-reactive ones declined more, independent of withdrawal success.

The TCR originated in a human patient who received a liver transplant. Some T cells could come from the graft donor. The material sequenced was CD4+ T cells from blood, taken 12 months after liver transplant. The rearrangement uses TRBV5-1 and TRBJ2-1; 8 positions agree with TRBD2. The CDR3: CASSPVAGGLREQFF. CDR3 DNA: TGCGCCAGCAGCCCCGTGGCGGGAGGATTACGTGAGCAGTTCTTC. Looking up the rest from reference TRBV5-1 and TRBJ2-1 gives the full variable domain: KAGVTQTPRYLIKTRGQQVTLSCSPISGHRSVSWYQQTPGQGLQFLFEYFSETQRNKGNFPGRFSGRQFSNSRSEMNVSTLELGDSALYLCASSPVAGGLREQFFGPGTRLTVL.